The next 17 T cell receptor beta chains were all read from a single sample in a study of T-cell memory formation after mild COVID-19. Each CDR3 protein gets one entry after TCRdb re-called the 5' RACE reads with MiXCR. The sample has approximately 450,000 distinct CDR3 sequences, 18% seen once; the top ten hold 12%. The sequenced material came from PBMCs or a T cell subset sorted from them (not recorded which). All receptors come from an adult woman who had mild COVID-19 (a few samples of this study predate the infection). Cell type and time point are not known.

The rearrangement uses TRBV3-1 and TRBJ2-1; the D gene is possibly TRBD2 (6 bases). This CDR3 region has 16 residues. Between the trimmed V and J ends, which lost 1 base and 0 bases, there was a span of 10 bases. Germline-derived CDR1 and CDR2 are LGHDT and YNNKEL (reference sequence). CDR3 bases: TGTGCCAGCAGCCAAGGGCGCGGGGTCTCCTACAATGAGCAGTTCTTC. Encoded protein: CASSQGRGVSYNEQFF.

This chain uses TRBV4-1 with TRBJ1-6; 8 bases match TRBD1. The CDR3 has 14 residues. Germline V gene data show CDR1 as MGHRA and CDR2 as YSYEKL. Losses at the gene ends were 5 bases for V and 7 bases for J; bases not matched to a gene: 4. CDR3 nucleotide sequence: TGCGCCAGCAGCACGACAGGGGTCAATTCACCCCTCCACTTT. This encodes CASSTTGVNSPLHF.

The chain links TRBV30 to TRBJ2-2; possibly TRBD1 for D (5 bases). V lost 4 bases, J lost 5 bases, and 14 bases lay in between. CDR3 length: 14 amino acids. Germline V gene lookup returns CDR1 GTSNPN and CDR2 SVGIG (reference sequence). CDR3 loop: CAWNRQANTGELFF. In DNA, the CDR3 is TGTGCCTGGAACAGGCAGGCAAATACCGGGGAGCTGTTTTTT.

A few counts support this clonotype. This chain uses TRBV5-1 with TRBJ2-7; 8 bases map to TRBD1. Germline CDR1 reads SGHRS; CDR2 reads YFSETQ. The ends lost 4 bases at V and 2 bases at J; junction bases unmatched: 8. This CDR3 is built from 15 residues. Here the CDR3 reads CASSGGTGGTYEQYF. For the CDR3, the DNA is TGCGCCAGCAGCGGAGGGACAGGCGGAACCTACGAGCAGTACTTC.

This clonotype was counted only a few times. The rearrangement uses TRBV24-1 and TRBJ2-1; D is possibly TRBD2 (6 bases). The CDR3 totals 14 residues. Germline CDR1 reads KGHDR; CDR2 reads SFDVKD. V was cut by 5 bases and J by 2 bases, with 9 bases left in between. Here the CDR3 DNA reads TGTGCCACCAGTGGGAGGGTTCCCTACAATGAGCAGTTCTTC. Protein: CATSGRVPYNEQFF.

V is TRBV6-2 or TRBV6-3 and J is TRBJ2-3; TRBD2 matches 10 bases. Trimming removed 4 bases from V and 2 bases from J; junction bases left unmatched: 12. Germline V CDR1 and CDR2: MNHEY, SVGEGT. The CDR3 spans 18 residues. CDR3 region: CASSFPSSTSGFTDTQYF. CDR3 sequence (DNA): TGTGCCAGCAGTTTCCCTTCCTCGACTAGCGGGTTCACAGATACGCAGTATTTT.

This clonotype has at least ten counts. The rearrangement joins TRBV24-1 to TRBJ2-3, with D uncertain. Germline V gene data show CDR1 as KGHDR and CDR2 as SFDVKD. Trimming removed 0 bases from V and 2 bases from J, with 5 bases in between. CDR3 size: 14 residues. The CDR3 DNA reads TGTGCCACCAGTGATTTGGGCAACACAGATACGCAGTATTTT. This sequence encodes CATSDLGNTDTQYF.

The V gene is TRBV2, the J gene TRBJ2-2; weak D call: TRBD2 (6 bases). CDR1 is SNHLY and CDR2 is FYNNEI in the germline V gene. The CDR3 has 16 residues. The germline V and J ends were trimmed by 7 bases and 4 bases, with 19 bases remaining between them. As DNA, the CDR3 is TGTGCCAGCACCCCGACGGGGGTCCTAATCACCGGGGAGCTGTTTTTT. Translating gives CASTPTGVLITGELFF.

V is TRBV7-9 and J is TRBJ2-7, with a possible D match to TRBD2 (6 bases). Germline V gene sequence: CDR1 SEHNR, CDR2 FQNEAQ (reference sequence). The CDR3 has 12 amino acids. V lost 5 bases, J lost 7 bases, and 12 bases lay in between. The CDR3 DNA follows: TGTGCCAGCAGCCGCGGGGCCCAGGAGCAGTACTTC. Encoded protein: CASSRGAQEQYF.

The table lists this clonotype with a few counts. This chain uses TRBV6-5 with TRBJ1-1; perhaps TRBD1 as D (5 bases). V was clipped by 0 bases and J by 5 bases, with 16 bases between them. From germline, CDR1 is MNHEY and CDR2 SVGAGI. This CDR3 has 16 residues. The chain's CDR3 is CASSYSSGRALTEAFF. CDR3 sequence (DNA): TGTGCCAGCAGTTACTCGTCCGGCAGGGCATTGACTGAAGCTTTCTTT.

This chain joins TRBV21-1 and TRBJ2-5; TRBD2, the table's D call, was not compared with the DNA. TRBV21-1 is a documented pseudogene. The CDR3 extends over 20 amino acids. The CDR3 bases are TGTGCCAACATTGAAGAAAGGCCGGGACTAGCGGGAGACCCCAAAGAGACCCAGTACTTC. Translation gives CANIEERPGLAGDPKETQYF.

The rearrangement links TRBV5-6 to TRBJ1-5; the D gene is possibly TRBD1 (6 bases). This CDR3 has 17 residues. Germline V gene lookup returns CDR1 SGHDT and CDR2 YYEEEE. V shed 6 bases and J shed 7 bases, with 26 bases lying between them. This chain's CDR3 is CASNRDPLEVKGQPQHF. The CDR3 bases are TGTGCCAGCAACAGGGATCCTCTTGAGGTTAAGGGACAGCCCCAGCATTTT.

This sequence joins TRBV7-9 and TRBJ2-7, with a weak D call TRBD2 (6 bases). CDR3 size: 13 residues. CDR1 SEHNR and CDR2 FQNEAQ come from the germline V gene (reference sequence). Trimming cost V 1 base and J 3 bases, with 7 bases left between them. The CDR3 DNA follows: TGTGCCAGCAGCTTAGGGGACTTCTACGAGCAGTACTTC. Translation: CASSLGDFYEQYF. Based on the CDR3 plus reference TRBV7-9 and TRBJ2-7, the full variable domain is DTGVSQNPRHKITKRGQNVTFRCDPISEHNRLYWYRQTLGQGPEFLTYFQNEAQLEKSRLLSDRFSAERPKGSFSTLEIQRTEQGDSAMYLCASSLGDFYEQYFGPGTRLTVT.

Many counts were recorded for this clonotype. The chain recombines TRBV20-1 with TRBJ2-3; TRBD1 matches at 10 bases. V lost 3 bases to trimming and J lost 3 bases; unmatched junction nucleotides: 3. This CDR3 comprises 14 residues. The germline V gene has CDR1 DFQATT and CDR2 SNEGSKA (reference sequence). The CDR3 DNA reads TGCAGTGCTAGGGGACAGGGGTTGACAGATACGCAGTATTTT. Amino acids: CSARGQGLTDTQYF.

This sequence joins TRBV5-6 and TRBJ1-5; weak D call: TRBD1 (5 bases). CDR1 SGHDT and CDR2 YYEEEE come from the germline V gene. The CDR3 runs 16 residues. Trimming shortened V by 4 bases and J by 0 bases, and 14 bases separated the two germline ends. The CDR3 region has the DNA TGTGCCAGCAGCCCGTGGCGGGGGGATAGCAATCAGCCCCAGCATTTT. Protein: CASSPWRGDSNQPQHF.

The CDR3 here is CASSQAGRTYGYTF. The CDR3 DNA reads as TGTGCCAGCAGCCAAGCAGGCAGAACATATGGCTACACCTTC. The rearrangement links TRBV14 to TRBJ1-2; D remains ambiguous. V lost 1 base, J lost 5 bases, and 11 bases lay in between. Germline CDR1 and CDR2: SGHDN and FVKESK. The CDR3 loop spans 14 amino acids.

The V gene is TRBV11-2, the J gene TRBJ2-1; possibly TRBD1 for D (6 bases). The CDR3 length is 14 residues. Germline-derived CDR1 and CDR2 are SGHAT and FQNNGV. V lost 8 bases to trimming and J lost 6 bases, with 17 bases between them. The CDR3 DNA is TGTGCCAGCTCACGGACAGACTCTCGCAATGAGCAGTTCTTC. Protein product: CASSRTDSRNEQFF.